This T cell receptor beta chain was identified during a study of early T cells in non-severe SARS-CoV-2 infection. Background on the study: With bulk RNA from unsorted whole blood as input, sequencing yielded unpaired chains.

The table lists this clonotype with many counts. Germline is not matched at one junction end, which may reflect a read error. Individual cDNA molecules carried attached unique molecular identifiers. TCRdb re-analysed the 5' RACE reads in MiXCR, keeping a single row per CDR3 protein. This sample has tens of thousands of distinct CDR3 sequences; less than 15% occur once, and the top ten carry 7.5% to 9%. The CDR3 runs 19 residues. Germline V CDR1 and CDR2: KGHSH, LQKENI. The chain combines TRBV18 with TRBJ2-7; D assignment may be TRBD1 or TRBD2 (5 bases each). Sequencing used whole blood. The TCR originated in an adult who was a healthcare worker with PCR-confirmed SARS-CoV-2 infection or an uninfected control (not recorded which). The CDR3 DNA is TGTGCCAGCTCACAAACCGGGACCATCGCTCCTACGGTCTCCCACGAGCAGTACTTC. Amino acids: CASSQTGTIAPTVSHEQYF.